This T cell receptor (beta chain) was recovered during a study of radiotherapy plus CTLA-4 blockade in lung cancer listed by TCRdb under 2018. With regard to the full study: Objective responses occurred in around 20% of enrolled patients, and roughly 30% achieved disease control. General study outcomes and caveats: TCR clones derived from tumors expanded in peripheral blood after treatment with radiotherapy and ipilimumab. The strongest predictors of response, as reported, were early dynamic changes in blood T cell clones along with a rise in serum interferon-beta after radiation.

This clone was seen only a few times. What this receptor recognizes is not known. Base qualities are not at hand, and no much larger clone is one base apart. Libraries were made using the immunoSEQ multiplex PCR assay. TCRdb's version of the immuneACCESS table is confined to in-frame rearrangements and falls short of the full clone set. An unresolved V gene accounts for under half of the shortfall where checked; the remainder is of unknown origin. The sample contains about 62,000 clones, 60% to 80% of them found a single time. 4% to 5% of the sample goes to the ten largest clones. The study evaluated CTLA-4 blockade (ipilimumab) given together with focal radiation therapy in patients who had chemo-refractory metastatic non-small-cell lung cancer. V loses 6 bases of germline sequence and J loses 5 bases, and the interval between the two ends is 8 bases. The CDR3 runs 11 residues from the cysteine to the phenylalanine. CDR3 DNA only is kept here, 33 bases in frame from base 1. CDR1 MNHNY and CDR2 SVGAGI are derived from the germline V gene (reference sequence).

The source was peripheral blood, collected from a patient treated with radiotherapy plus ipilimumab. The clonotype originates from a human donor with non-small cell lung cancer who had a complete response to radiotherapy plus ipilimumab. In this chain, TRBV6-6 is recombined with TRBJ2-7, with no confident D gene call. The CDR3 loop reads CASSLRDEQYF. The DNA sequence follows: TGTGCCAGCAGCCTCCGGGACGAGCAGTACTTC.